This T cell receptor beta chain comes out of a study of vaccination and CD4 T cells after COVID-19. About the study: Stimulation used overlapping spike peptides from SARS-CoV-2, HCoV-NL63, HCoV-OC43 and HCoV-229E.

The treatment here: approximately 10-day PBMC culture with coronavirus spike peptide pools or control peptides (ViraFEST assay). In the case of this clonotype: Its antigen is still unknown.

At the Johns Hopkins FTIC core, DNA taken from cultured CD4+ T cells was sequenced by way of the Oncomine TCR Beta short-read assay. The authors extracted genomic DNA from cultured CD4+ T cells. TCRdb re-derived calls from the PCR reads in MiXCR, one entry per CDR3 protein. The sample carries roughly 14,000 distinct CDR3 sequences, about 54% recorded once. Material: CD4+ T cells from blood, cultured in vitro, obtained before SARS-CoV-2 vaccination. The clonotype was recovered from a human donor who had recovered from COVID-19.

Here the CDR3 reads CASSEQNRARNQPQHF. The CDR3 coding sequence is TGTGCCAGCAGTGAACAGAACAGGGCGCGCAATCAGCCCCAGCATTTT. The V and J genes are TRBV6-1 and TRBJ1-5; D is possibly TRBD1 (6 bases). V gave up 2 bases and J gave up 2 bases, with 13 bases separating them. Germline CDR1 and CDR2: MNHNS and SASEGT. This CDR3 has 16 amino acids.